This is a list of T cell receptor beta chains from one sample in a study of Ad26.COV2.S vaccination and SARS-CoV-2 variants. Profiling relied on immunoSEQ multiplex PCR, and the TCRdb table lists in-frame clones only, not all of them. The data contain hundreds of thousands of clones, around 90% of them singletons. The source was peripheral blood, collected in a trial of Ad26.COV2.S vaccine versus placebo. The receptors here all came from a person between 18 and 65 years old who received the Ad26.COV2.S COVID-19 vaccine or a placebo. CDR3s include the opening cysteine and the closing phenylalanine or tryptophan. Each record gives: J gene, V gene, clone size, D gene, CDR3 protein, CDR3 DNA. The D gene is left open where the match is weak. Expanded clones get a size class; other rows say once, few or many, or leave the size out.

J gene: TRBJ1-4; V gene: TRBV12-5; clone size: NA; D gene: TRBD1; CDR3 protein: CASGFRFGQAGNEKLFF; CDR3 DNA: TGTGCTAGTGGTTTTCGATTCGGACAGGCTGGCAATGAAAAACTGTTTTTT
J gene: TRBJ2-2; V gene: TRBV11-2; clone size: NA; D gene: TRBD2; CDR3 protein: CASSLKTSWNTGELFF; CDR3 DNA: TGTGCCAGCAGCTTAAAGACTAGCTGGAACACCGGGGAGCTGTTTTTT
J gene: TRBJ1-5; V gene: TRBV6-5; clone size: NA; D gene: NA; CDR3 protein: CASSSRGDQPQHF; CDR3 DNA: TGTGCCAGCAGCTCACGGGGGGATCAGCCCCAGCATTTT
J gene: TRBJ2-1; V gene: TRBV19; clone size: NA; D gene: NA; CDR3 protein: CASSTTYNEQFF; CDR3 DNA: TGTGCCAGTAGTACTACATACAATGAGCAGTTCTTC
J gene: TRBJ1-4; V gene: TRBV2; clone size: NA; D gene: NA; CDR3 protein: CASSEAAAARGKLFF; CDR3 DNA: TGTGCCAGCAGTGAAGCAGCGGCAGCCCGAGGAAAACTGTTTTTT
J gene: TRBJ2-3; V gene: TRBV5-6; clone size: NA; D gene: NA; CDR3 protein: CASSLVGSGTDTQYF; CDR3 DNA: TGTGCCAGCAGCTTGGTCGGTAGCGGCACAGATACGCAGTATTTT
J gene: TRBJ2-3; V gene: TRBV23-1; clone size: NA; D gene: NA; CDR3 protein: CASPWGPTDTQYF; CDR3 DNA: TGCGCCAGCCCGTGGGGGCCTACAGATACGCAGTATTTT
J gene: TRBJ1-1; V gene: TRBV7-9; clone size: NA; D gene: NA; CDR3 protein: CASSLDKSNTEAFF; CDR3 DNA: TGTGCCAGCAGCTTAGACAAGTCGAACACTGAAGCTTTCTTT
J gene: TRBJ1-4; V gene: TRBV2; clone size: NA; D gene: NA; CDR3 protein: CASKNRFLTPATNEKLFF; CDR3 DNA: TGTGCCAGCAAAAACAGGTTCCTCACCCCTGCAACTAATGAAAAACTGTTTTTT
J gene: TRBJ2-5; V gene: TRBV10-3; clone size: NA; D gene: NA; CDR3 protein: CAISASETQYF; CDR3 DNA: TGTGCCATCAGCGCGTCAGAGACCCAGTACTTC
J gene: TRBJ1-1; V gene: TRBV4-3; clone size: NA; D gene: TRBD1; CDR3 protein: CASSRQARGTESEAFF; CDR3 DNA: TGCGCCAGCAGCCGCCAAGCTCGGGGGACAGAATCCGAAGCTTTCTTT
J gene: TRBJ1-2; V gene: TRBV30; clone size: NA; D gene: NA; CDR3 protein: CASTGPNYGYTF; CDR3 DNA: TGTGCCTCCACGGGACCTAACTATGGCTACACCTTC
J gene: TRBJ1-1; V gene: TRBV7-6; clone size: NA; D gene: NA; CDR3 protein: CASSPTSVLNTEAFF; CDR3 DNA: TGTGCCAGCAGCCCCACGTCGGTATTGAACACTGAAGCTTTCTTT
J gene: TRBJ2-7; V gene: TRBV7-9; clone size: NA; D gene: NA; CDR3 protein: CASSLSDYEQYF; CDR3 DNA: TGTGCCAGCAGCTTAAGTGACTACGAGCAGTACTTC
J gene: TRBJ1-4; V gene: TRBV19; clone size: NA; D gene: NA; CDR3 protein: CASTGFQEKLFF; CDR3 DNA: TGTGCCAGTACAGGGTTTCAAGAAAAACTGTTTTTT
J gene: TRBJ1-1; V gene: TRBV5-4; clone size: NA; D gene: NA; CDR3 protein: CASSYGGIMNTEAFF; CDR3 DNA: TGTGCCAGCAGTTACGGGGGGATCATGAACACTGAAGCTTTCTTT
J gene: TRBJ1-2; V gene: TRBV24-1; clone size: NA; D gene: TRBD1; CDR3 protein: CATSGGTGSGYTF; CDR3 DNA: TGTGCCACCAGTGGTGGGACAGGGTCTGGCTACACCTTC
J gene: TRBJ1-5; V gene: TRBV10-3; clone size: NA; D gene: TRBD1; CDR3 protein: CATRTGGIQPQHF; CDR3 DNA: TGTGCCACCAGGACAGGGGGGATTCAGCCCCAGCATTTT
J gene: TRBJ2-5; V gene: TRBV12-3/TRBV12-4; clone size: NA; D gene: NA; CDR3 protein: CASRLDGETQYF; CDR3 DNA: TGTGCCAGCAGGTTGGACGGGGAGACCCAGTACTTC
J gene: TRBJ2-1; V gene: TRBV5-1; clone size: NA; D gene: NA; CDR3 protein: CASSLEGNNEQFF; CDR3 DNA: TGCGCCAGCAGCTTGGAAGGAAACAATGAGCAGTTCTTC
J gene: TRBJ2-5; V gene: TRBV3-1/TRBV3-2; clone size: NA; D gene: NA; CDR3 protein: CASSQRAGQETQYF; CDR3 DNA: TGTGCCAGCAGCCAAAGGGCAGGACAAGAGACCCAGTACTTC
J gene: TRBJ2-7; V gene: TRBV18; clone size: NA; D gene: NA; CDR3 protein: CASSFDGSYEQYF; CDR3 DNA: TGTGCCAGCTCATTTGACGGCTCCTACGAGCAGTACTTC
J gene: TRBJ2-7; V gene: TRBV3-1/TRBV3-2; clone size: NA; D gene: TRBD2; CDR3 protein: CASSQYGLAGGPYEQYF; CDR3 DNA: TGTGCCAGCAGCCAATATGGACTAGCGGGAGGGCCCTACGAGCAGTACTTC
J gene: TRBJ2-1; V gene: TRBV19; clone size: NA; D gene: NA; CDR3 protein: CASRGNPYNEQFF; CDR3 DNA: TGTGCCAGTAGAGGGAACCCCTACAATGAGCAGTTCTTC
J gene: TRBJ2-1; V gene: TRBV29-1; clone size: NA; D gene: NA; CDR3 protein: CSARGAGNEQFF; CDR3 DNA: TGCAGCGCTCGGGGGGCCGGGAATGAGCAGTTCTTC
J gene: TRBJ1-6; V gene: TRBV5-1; clone size: NA; D gene: NA; CDR3 protein: CASSLDQSPLHF; CDR3 DNA: TGCGCCAGCAGCTTGGACCAATCACCCCTCCACTTT
J gene: TRBJ2-1; V gene: TRBV27; clone size: NA; D gene: TRBD2; CDR3 protein: CASSLTRRGLAGDVAYNEQFF; CDR3 DNA: TGTGCCAGCAGTTTAACCCGAAGGGGACTAGCGGGAGATGTGGCCTACAATGAGCAGTTCTTC
J gene: TRBJ1-2; V gene: TRBV30; clone size: once; D gene: NA; CDR3 protein: CAWSVESRRGYTF; CDR3 DNA: TGTGCCTGGAGTGTAGAGTCCCGGCGGGGCTACACCTTC
J gene: TRBJ2-3; V gene: TRBV5-1; clone size: NA; D gene: TRBD2; CDR3 protein: CASSLAGDYTDTQYF; CDR3 DNA: TGCGCCAGCAGCTTGGCTGGGGACTACACAGATACGCAGTATTTT
J gene: TRBJ2-3; V gene: TRBV11-2; clone size: NA; D gene: TRBD2; CDR3 protein: CASSSSGTSGRTDTQYF; CDR3 DNA: TGTGCCAGCAGCTCCTCCGGGACTAGCGGGCGCACAGATACGCAGTATTTT
J gene: TRBJ2-5; V gene: TRBV7-2; clone size: NA; D gene: NA; CDR3 protein: CASSLAQAAGGRAQYF; CDR3 DNA: TGTGCCAGCAGCTTAGCGCAGGCAGCCGGGGGGCGTGCCCAGTACTTC
J gene: TRBJ1-2; V gene: TRBV15; clone size: NA; D gene: NA; CDR3 protein: CATSRVGTGRNYGYTF; CDR3 DNA: TGTGCCACCAGCAGAGTGGGAACAGGGCGAAACTATGGCTACACCTTC
J gene: TRBJ1-2; V gene: TRBV19; clone size: NA; D gene: TRBD1; CDR3 protein: CASSRDRGNYGYTF; CDR3 DNA: TGTGCCAGTAGCCGGGACAGGGGAAACTATGGCTACACCTTC
J gene: TRBJ1-5; V gene: TRBV6-1; clone size: NA; D gene: NA; CDR3 protein: CASSEFSRALNQPQHF; CDR3 DNA: TGTGCCAGCAGTGAATTCAGCAGGGCCCTCAATCAGCCCCAGCATTTT
J gene: TRBJ2-7; V gene: TRBV4-3; clone size: NA; D gene: TRBD2; CDR3 protein: CASSQAGGAISGGAYEQYF; CDR3 DNA: TGCGCCAGCAGCCAAGCAGGGGGCGCGATTAGCGGGGGGGCCTACGAGCAGTACTTC
J gene: TRBJ1-1; V gene: TRBV5-4; clone size: NA; D gene: NA; CDR3 protein: CASSLDSVAAFF; CDR3 DNA: TGTGCCAGCAGCCTGGACAGCGTTGCGGCTTTCTTT
J gene: TRBJ1-1; V gene: TRBV6-2/TRBV6-3; clone size: NA; D gene: TRBD1; CDR3 protein: CASSYRDREGAFF; CDR3 DNA: TGTGCCAGCAGTTACCGGGACAGGGAAGGAGCTTTCTTT
J gene: TRBJ2-5; V gene: TRBV29-1; clone size: NA; D gene: NA; CDR3 protein: CSVDRVAGETQYF; CDR3 DNA: TGCAGCGTTGATAGGGTAGCTGGAGAGACCCAGTACTTC
J gene: TRBJ1-3; V gene: TRBV6-6; clone size: NA; D gene: NA; CDR3 protein: CASATGTWGNTIYF; CDR3 DNA: TGTGCCAGCGCCACTGGGACATGGGGAAACACCATATATTTT
J gene: TRBJ2-7; V gene: TRBV6-6; clone size: NA; D gene: NA; CDR3 protein: CASLNRDNYEQYF; CDR3 DNA: TGTGCCAGCCTAAACCGGGACAACTACGAGCAGTACTTC
J gene: TRBJ2-7; V gene: TRBV5-5; clone size: NA; D gene: TRBD2; CDR3 protein: CASPAGRAGSYEQYF; CDR3 DNA: TGTGCCAGCCCCGCCGGGAGGGCGGGCTCCTACGAGCAGTACTTC